These 28 T cell receptor beta chains were all obtained from the same sample, sequenced in a study of cytomegalovirus exposure and HLA in healthy donors. With 60 Vbeta and 13 Jbeta primers, the PCR was carried out. Clones were sequenced by immunoSEQ multiplex PCR, and TCRdb holds only the in-frame ones, with some missing. The sample records some 190,000 clones, roughly 90% being singletons. The sequencing input was PBMCs. The receptors originated from a young woman in good health and CMV-seronegative.

This chain connects TRBV2 to TRBJ2-5, with TRBD1 identical over 9 bases. TRBJ2-7 explains the end of the DNA better; the J call may be wrong. This CDR3 spans 14 amino acids. The germline V gene encodes CDR1 SNHLY and CDR2 FYNNEI. This CDR3 is CASSSRDRAYEQYF. In DNA form, the CDR3 reads TGTGCCAGCAGTTCCCGGGACAGGGCTTACGAGCAGTACTTC.

V is TRBV29-1 and J is TRBJ2-3; the match to TRBD2 covers 12 bases. The germline CDR1 and CDR2 sequences are SQVTM and ANQGSEA. V dropped 6 bases and J dropped 2; count of bases not matched to a gene: 6. The CDR3 is 15 amino acids. CDR3 bases: TGCAGCGTAGGAGGACTAGCGGGAAACACAGATACGCAGTATTTT. Translated: CSVGGLAGNTDTQYF.

The J gene is TRBJ2-2, the V gene TRBV9; a possible D gene is TRBD1 (5 bases). Germline V gene sequence: CDR1 SGDLS, CDR2 YYNGEE. This CDR3 is 15 amino acids long. The ends were cut back, 4 bases at V and 7 bases at J, with 17 bases in the middle. CDR3 in amino acids: CASSLRGQADGELFF. The CDR3 coding sequence is TGTGCCAGCAGCTTAAGGGGCCAGGCAGACGGGGAGCTGTTTTTT. Together with reference TRBV9 and TRBJ2-2, the CDR3 gives the full variable domain: DSGVTQTPKHLITATGQRVTLRCSPRSGDLSVYWYQQSLDQGLQFLIQYYNGEERAKGNILERFSAQQFPDLHSELNLSSLELGDSALYFCASSLRGQADGELFFGEGSRLTVL.

The CDR3: CASSEEAGAQETQYF. The CDR3 DNA is TGTGCCAGCAGTGAGGAGGCCGGCGCCCAAGAGACCCAGTACTTC. The chain is built from TRBV2 and TRBJ2-5; possibly TRBD2 for D (5 bases). In germline, CDR1 is SNHLY, CDR2 FYNNEI. The CDR3 extends over 15 amino acids. V was pared by 3 bases and J by 1 base, with 12 bases between. The full variable domain, with the rest looked up from reference TRBV2 and TRBJ2-5, is EPEVTQTPSHQVTQMGQEVILRCVPISNHLYFYWYRQILGQKVEFLVSFYNNEISEKSEIFDDQFSVERPDGSNFTLKIRSTKLEDSAMYFCASSEEAGAQETQYFGPGTRLLVL.

This clone is a singleton in its sample. V usage is TRBV28 and J usage is TRBJ1-5, with D tentatively TRBD1 (5 bases). The CDR3 spans 14 residues. V was cut by 2 bases and J by 5 bases, with 10 bases left in between. The germline CDR1 and CDR2 sequences are MDHEN and SYDVKM. As DNA, the CDR3 is TGTGCCAGCAGTTTACTAGGACACTATCAGCCCCAGCATTTT. Translated, it gives CASSLLGHYQPQHF.

The chain is built from TRBV4-2 and TRBJ2-2; TRBD2 is a possible D gene (5 bases). The V end was cut by 4 bases, the J end by 1 base, with 10 bases between. Germline V lookup: CDR1 LGHNA, CDR2 YNFKEQ. This CDR3 has 15 residues. CDR3 protein: CASSRVRENTGELFF. In nucleotides, the CDR3 is TGTGCCAGCAGCCGGGTACGGGAGAACACCGGGGAGCTGTTTTTT.

The chain carries TRBV7-9 and TRBJ1-4; 9 bases map to TRBD1. Germline assignment: CDR1 SEHNR and CDR2 FQNEAQ (reference sequence). The CDR3 runs to 12 residues. V lost 8 bases, J lost 5 bases, and 0 bases stayed unmatched. The CDR3 here is CASGQGNEKLFF. The CDR3 DNA reads as TGTGCCAGCGGACAGGGGAATGAAAAACTGTTTTTT.

The chain has TRBV29-1 and TRBJ2-5; 8 bases agree with TRBD1. The J call may be faulty, since TRBJ2-7 better matches the DNA end. This CDR3 is built from 12 residues. The germline V gene has CDR1 SQVTM and CDR2 ANQGSEA. CDR3 nucleotide sequence: TGCAGCGCCCAGGGACAGGTCTACGAGCAGTACTTC. This sequence encodes CSAQGQVYEQYF.

The CDR3, as DNA: TGTGCCAGCAGCCCTGGACAGGCCAACTATGGCTACACCTTC. It yields the protein CASSPGQANYGYTF. The V and J genes are TRBV28 and TRBJ1-2; 7 bases line up with TRBD1. Germline V gives CDR1 MDHEN, CDR2 SYDVKM. The CDR3 sequence is 14 residues long. Trimming at V came to 6 bases and at J to 2 bases, leaving 6 bases not matched to a gene.

The V gene is TRBV5-4, the J gene TRBJ1-2; TRBD1 matches at 7 bases. Trimming at V came to 4 bases and at J to 2 bases, leaving 8 bases not matched to a gene. From germline, CDR1 is SGHNT and CDR2 YYREEE (reference sequence). The CDR3 totals 15 residues. Here the CDR3 DNA reads TGTGCCAGCAGCCGTTCGACAGGGAGGAACTATGGCTACACCTTC. This sequence encodes CASSRSTGRNYGYTF.

The V call is TRBV15, the J call TRBJ1-2; 7 positions match TRBD1. V gave up 3 bases and J gave up 1 base; unmatched junction bases: 5. Germline V gene lookup returns CDR1 LNHNV and CDR2 YYDKDF (reference sequence). This CDR3 region has 15 residues. As DNA, the CDR3 is TGTGCCACCAGCAGCCACAGGGGCTTTAACTATGGCTACACCTTC. Amino acids: CATSSHRGFNYGYTF.

The CDR3 coding sequence is TGCGCCAGCAGTCACGACAGGGCTGGGGCCAACGTCCTGACTTTC. Encoded protein: CASSHDRAGANVLTF. The chain combines TRBV23-1 with TRBJ2-6, with TRBD1 identical over 7 bases. TRBV23-1 is flagged as an ORF with uncertain function. The CDR3 is 15 residues long. V lost 3 bases and J lost 2; bases outside the gene matches: 1.

The chain uses TRBV11-3 and TRBJ2-1, with 12 bases fitting TRBD2. This CDR3 contains 15 residues. Germline-derived CDR1 and CDR2 are SGHNT and YENEEA. Trimming took 5 bases from V and 8 from J; bases not matched to a gene: 7. CDR3 protein: CASSQGLAGMYEQFF. The CDR3 coding sequence is TGTGCCAGCAGCCAAGGACTAGCGGGAATGTATGAGCAGTTCTTC.

The V call is TRBV27, the J call TRBJ2-1, with 8 bases that match TRBD1. Per the germline V gene, CDR1 is MNHEY and CDR2 is SMNVEV (reference sequence). The CDR3 runs to 15 residues. The V segment lost 6 bases and the J segment 1 base; nucleotides outside the gene matches: 5. The CDR3 DNA sequence: TGTGCCAGCAGCTTCAGACAGGGGTCCTACAATGAGCAGTTCTTC. It specifies CASSFRQGSYNEQFF.

The chain uses TRBV28 and TRBJ1-1; D is ambiguous. The germline CDR1 and CDR2 sequences are MDHEN and SYDVKM. V was pared by 10 bases and J by 7 bases, with 10 bases between. CDR3 length: 10 amino acids. CDR3 sequence reads: CATVQNEAFF. The CDR3 DNA follows: TGTGCCACTGTACAGAATGAAGCTTTCTTT.

The chain recombines TRBV4-1 with TRBJ2-7; D is ambiguous. The CDR3 is 14 residues long. Trimming cost V 5 bases and J 0 bases, with 11 bases left between them. CDR1 MGHRA and CDR2 YSYEKL come from the germline V gene. DNA for the CDR3: TGCGCCAGCAGCAAAGTGAGGTTCTCCTACGAGCAGTACTTC. It specifies CASSKVRFSYEQYF.

This chain connects TRBV28 to TRBJ1-6, with 7 bases fitting TRBD1. Trimming took 2 bases from V and 9 from J; bases not matched to a gene: 4. The CDR3 runs 14 residues. CDR1 MDHEN and CDR2 SYDVKM come from the germline V gene. CDR3 sequence (DNA): TGTGCCAGCAGTTTAGGACAGGAAAGTTCACCCCTCCACTTT. Residues: CASSLGQESSPLHF.

This clone was counted between two and nine times. The chain links TRBV19 to TRBJ2-1; 10 bases align to TRBD2. Germline CDR1 and CDR2: LNHDA and SQIVND (reference sequence). The CDR3 has 14 residues. After removal of 10 bases from V and 6 bases from J, the junction contained 9 bases not matched to a gene. The CDR3 loop reads CATGAGGPINEQFF. CDR3 DNA: TGTGCCACAGGAGCGGGAGGGCCGATCAATGAGCAGTTCTTC.

The sample holds a few counts of this clone. This chain connects TRBV21-1 to TRBJ2-7; the table's D call of TRBD2 was not tested on the DNA. TRBV21-1 is designated a pseudogene. CDR3 size: 17 residues. The CDR3 DNA follows: TGTGCCAGCAGCATTGAGGGGGTAGCGGGGGGTCTCCACGAGCAGTACTTC. It is translated as CASSIEGVAGGLHEQYF.

The V and J genes are TRBV4-2 and TRBJ2-1; 7 bases are a match to TRBD1. CDR1 and CDR2 from the germline V gene are LGHNA and YNFKEQ. This CDR3 comprises 15 residues. V trimming: 5 bases; J trimming: 0 bases; junction bases outside the gene matches: 4. CDR3 nucleotide sequence: TGTGCCAGCAGCTCCGGGACAGACTCCTACAATGAGCAGTTCTTC. Residues: CASSSGTDSYNEQFF.

The V call is TRBV5-4, the J call TRBJ2-1; 8 positions match TRBD2. J was trimmed by 9 bases and V by 4 bases; bases with no gene match: 15. The CDR3 consists of 16 residues. CDR1 is SGHNT, CDR2 YYREEE, per germline (reference sequence). CDR3 sequence reads: CASSAGSGTSSFEQFF. CDR3 bases: TGTGCCAGCAGCGCGGGCTCCGGGACTAGTTCCTTTGAGCAGTTCTTC.

This sequence joins TRBV27 and TRBJ2-7; 12 bases agree with TRBD2. The length of the CDR3 is 15 residues. The germline gives CDR1 MNHEY, CDR2 SMNVEV (reference sequence). V lost 2 bases to trimming and J lost 6 bases; unmatched junction nucleotides: 5. CDR3 loop: CASSLETSGRGEQYF. The DNA for the CDR3 is TGTGCCAGCAGTTTAGAGACTAGCGGGAGAGGCGAGCAGTACTTC.

The gene calls are TRBV5-1 and TRBJ2-1, with 9 positions matching TRBD2. The CDR3 length is 14 residues. The germline gives CDR1 SGHRS, CDR2 YFSETQ. V gave up 0 bases and J gave up 6 bases; unmatched junction bases: 1. Here the CDR3 reads CASSLVLAGNEQFF. The CDR3 coding sequence is TGCGCCAGCAGCTTGGTACTAGCGGGCAATGAGCAGTTCTTC.

The chain employs TRBV29-1 and TRBJ1-1, with D possibly being TRBD1 (6 bases). The length of the CDR3 is 11 residues. Per the germline V gene, CDR1 is SQVTM and CDR2 is ANQGSEA. V lost 6 bases to trimming and J lost 4 bases, with 9 bases between them. The CDR3 here is CSVHRATEAFF. The CDR3 DNA sequence: TGCAGCGTCCACAGGGCCACTGAAGCTTTCTTT.

This clone came up once. The chain is built from TRBV5-1 and TRBJ2-1, with D possibly matching TRBD2 (5 bases). V was pared by 5 bases and J by 8 bases, with 11 bases between. There are 12 residues in the CDR3. The germline V gene encodes CDR1 SGHRS and CDR2 YFSETQ. CDR3 in amino acids: CASRSSGDEQFF. In DNA, the CDR3 is TGCGCCAGCAGGTCAAGCGGCGATGAGCAGTTCTTC.

CDR3 in DNA: TGTGCCACCAGCAGAGATCTAAAGGGGGACGAGCAGTACTTC. Its translation is CATSRDLKGDEQYF. The chain recombines TRBV15 with TRBJ2-7, with D possibly matching TRBD1 (6 bases). V was clipped by 0 bases and J by 5 bases, with 11 bases between them. Germline V gene sequence: CDR1 LNHNV, CDR2 YYDKDF (reference sequence). The CDR3 length is 14 residues.

This clone was counted between two and nine times. The rearrangement links TRBV7-9 to TRBJ1-4, with unresolved D. The V end was cut by 5 bases, the J end by 7 bases, with 14 bases between. CDR1 and CDR2 from the germline V gene are SEHNR and FQNEAQ (reference sequence). CDR3 length equals 14 residues. CDR3 amino acids: CASSPHPGGEKLFF. DNA of the CDR3: TGTGCCAGCAGCCCACACCCGGGAGGTGAAAAACTGTTTTTT.

This chain connects TRBV5-1 to TRBJ2-7, with TRBD1 matching 8 bases. The CDR3 sequence is 16 residues long. CDR1 and CDR2 (germline): SGHRS, YFSETQ. The ends lost 4 bases at V and 6 bases at J; junction bases unmatched: 15. The CDR3 spells CASSAAALDRDAEQYF. The CDR3, as DNA: TGCGCCAGCAGCGCCGCGGCCCTGGACAGGGACGCCGAGCAGTACTTC.